The T cell receptor beta chain under discussion was sequenced for a study of identical twins. Study observations and caveats: Out-of-frame alpha sequences shared by twins showed excess low generation probability. The more abundant beta clonotypes in cord blood had fewer insertions, and memory repertoires did not show this.

Points on this clonotype: The antigen is not known.

This CDR3 is 14 amino acids long. Trimming removed 4 bases from V and 4 bases from J, with 14 bases in between. Germline V gives CDR1 DFQATT, CDR2 SNEGSKA (reference sequence). MiXCR, run by TCRdb on the 5' RACE reads, gives a single entry per CDR3 protein. The table shows around 250,000 distinct CDR3 sequences, with approximately 5.9% occurring only once. These data also formed part of another study, on T cells expressing NK-cell markers. According to that study: In a handful of donors, dominant clonotypes made up roughly 28.3-65% of CD3+CD56-NKG2C+ cells.

Material: CD8+ T cells sorted from blood. The receptor was derived from a woman under 30 in good health. The chain combines TRBV20-1 with TRBJ2-1; the D is unclear. For the CDR3, the DNA is TGCAGTGCTATGGACCTCAACCAATACAATGAGCAGTTCTTC. This codes for CSAMDLNQYNEQFF.